This T cell receptor beta chain was captured in a study of OX40 agonist ivuxolimab in advanced cancers. V lost 6 bases to trimming and J lost 4 bases, with 9 bases between them. CDR1 and CDR2 (germline): SGHVS, FNYEAQ. The CDR3 loop spans 12 amino acids. Method: immunoSEQ multiplex PCR; TCRdb's copy keeps in-frame clones and lacks some. The sample records roughly 50,000 clones, about 91% being singletons. The TCR comes from an adult with an advanced solid tumor such as melanoma, head and neck, liver or kidney cancer. The gene calls are TRBV7-6 and TRBJ2-5; D is unresolved. The specimen was CD4+ or CD8+ T cells sorted from blood, collected in a trial of the OX40 agonist ivuxolimab. The CDR3 bases are TGTGCCAGCAGTTGGGCATCAGAGACCCAGTACTTC. As protein: CASSWASETQYF.